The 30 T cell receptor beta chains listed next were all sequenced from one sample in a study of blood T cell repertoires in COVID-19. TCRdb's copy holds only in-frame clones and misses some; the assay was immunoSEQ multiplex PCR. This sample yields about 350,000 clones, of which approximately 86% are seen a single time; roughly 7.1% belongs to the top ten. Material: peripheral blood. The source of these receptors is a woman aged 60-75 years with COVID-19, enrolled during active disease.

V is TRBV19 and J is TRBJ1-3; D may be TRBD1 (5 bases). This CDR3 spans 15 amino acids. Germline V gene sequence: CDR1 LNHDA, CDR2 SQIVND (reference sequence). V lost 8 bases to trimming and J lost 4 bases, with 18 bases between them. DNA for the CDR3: TGTGCCAGTTCTCTAGGGTGGGGCGCCGGAAACACCATATATTTT. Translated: CASSLGWGAGNTIYF.

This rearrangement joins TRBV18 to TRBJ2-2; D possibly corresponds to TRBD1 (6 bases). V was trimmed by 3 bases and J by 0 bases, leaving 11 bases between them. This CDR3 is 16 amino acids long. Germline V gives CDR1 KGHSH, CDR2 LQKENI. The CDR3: CASSPTGQTNTGELFF. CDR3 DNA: TGTGCCAGCTCACCGACAGGCCAAACGAACACCGGGGAGCTGTTTTTT.

The CDR3 spells CASSPGQLSTDTQYF. The CDR3 DNA reads TGTGCCAGTAGCCCGGGACAGCTTAGCACAGATACGCAGTATTTT. The chain couples TRBV19 to TRBJ2-3, with 7 nucleotides matching TRBD1. V was pared by 6 bases and J by 0 bases, with 6 bases of the junction left unmatched. The germline V gene encodes CDR1 LNHDA and CDR2 SQIVND (reference sequence). The CDR3 spans 15 residues.

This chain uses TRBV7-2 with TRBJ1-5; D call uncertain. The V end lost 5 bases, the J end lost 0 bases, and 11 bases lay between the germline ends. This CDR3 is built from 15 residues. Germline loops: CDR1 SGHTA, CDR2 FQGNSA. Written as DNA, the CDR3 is TGTGCCAGCAGCAATACACCTTTTAGCAATCAGCCCCAGCATTTT. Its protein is CASSNTPFSNQPQHF.

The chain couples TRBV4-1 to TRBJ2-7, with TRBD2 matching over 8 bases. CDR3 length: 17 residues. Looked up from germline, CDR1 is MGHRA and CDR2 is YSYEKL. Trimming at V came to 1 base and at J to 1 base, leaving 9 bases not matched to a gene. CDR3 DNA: TGCGCCAGCAGCCAAGTAATAAGCGGGGGTAGGTCCTACGAGCAGTACTTC. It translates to CASSQVISGGRSYEQYF.

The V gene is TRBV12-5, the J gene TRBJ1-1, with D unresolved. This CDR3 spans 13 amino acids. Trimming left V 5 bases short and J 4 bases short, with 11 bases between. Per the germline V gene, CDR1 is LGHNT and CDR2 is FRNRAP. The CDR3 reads CASGQTSGTEAFF. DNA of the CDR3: TGTGCTAGTGGTCAAACATCGGGCACTGAAGCTTTCTTT.

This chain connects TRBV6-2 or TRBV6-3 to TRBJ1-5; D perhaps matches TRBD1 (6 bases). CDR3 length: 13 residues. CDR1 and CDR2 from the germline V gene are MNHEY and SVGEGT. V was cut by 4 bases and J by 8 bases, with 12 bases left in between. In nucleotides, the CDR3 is TGTGCCAGCAGTTTACTACAGGGCGAGCCCCAGCATTTT. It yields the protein CASSLLQGEPQHF.

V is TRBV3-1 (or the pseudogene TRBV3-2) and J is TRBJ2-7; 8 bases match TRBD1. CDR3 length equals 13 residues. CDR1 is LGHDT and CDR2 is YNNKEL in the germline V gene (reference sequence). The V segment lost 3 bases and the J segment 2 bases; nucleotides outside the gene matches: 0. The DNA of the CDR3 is TGTGCCAGCAGCCAGGGACAGGCCTACGAGCAGTACTTC. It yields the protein CASSQGQAYEQYF.

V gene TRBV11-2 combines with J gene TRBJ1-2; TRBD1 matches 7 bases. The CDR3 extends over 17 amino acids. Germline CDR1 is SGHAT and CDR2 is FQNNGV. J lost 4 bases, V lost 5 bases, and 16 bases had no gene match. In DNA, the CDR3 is TGTGCCAGCAGCCCTTCATTACAGACAGGGATCGGCTATGGCTACACCTTC. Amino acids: CASSPSLQTGIGYGYTF.

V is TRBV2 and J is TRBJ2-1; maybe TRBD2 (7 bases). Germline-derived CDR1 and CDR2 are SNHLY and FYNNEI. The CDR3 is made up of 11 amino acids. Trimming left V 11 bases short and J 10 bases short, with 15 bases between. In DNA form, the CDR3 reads TGTGCCGGGGGGAGGGGGTCCGAGCAGTTCTTC. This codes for CAGGRGSEQFF. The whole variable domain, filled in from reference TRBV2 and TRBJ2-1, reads EPEVTQTPSHQVTQMGQEVILRCVPISNHLYFYWYRQILGQKVEFLVSFYNNEISEKSEIFDDQFSVERPDGSNFTLKIRSTKLEDSAMYFCAGGRGSEQFFGPGTRLTVL.

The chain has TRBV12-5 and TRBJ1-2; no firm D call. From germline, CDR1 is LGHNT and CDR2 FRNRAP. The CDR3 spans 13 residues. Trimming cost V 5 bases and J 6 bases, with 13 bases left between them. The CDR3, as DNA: TGTGCTAGTGGTCCCTCGGGGTTCAATGGCTACACCTTC. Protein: CASGPSGFNGYTF.

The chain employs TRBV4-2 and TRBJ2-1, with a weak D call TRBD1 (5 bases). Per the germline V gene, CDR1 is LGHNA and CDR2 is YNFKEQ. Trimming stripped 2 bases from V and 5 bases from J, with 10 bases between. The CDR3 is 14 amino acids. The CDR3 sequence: CASSQQQANNEQFF. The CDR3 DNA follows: TGTGCCAGCAGCCAACAACAGGCGAACAATGAGCAGTTCTTC.

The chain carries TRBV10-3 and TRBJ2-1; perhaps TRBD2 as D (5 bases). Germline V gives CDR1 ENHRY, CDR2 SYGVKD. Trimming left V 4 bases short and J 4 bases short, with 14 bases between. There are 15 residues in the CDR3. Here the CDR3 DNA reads TGTGCCATCAGTGGGGCACAAGCGGTGTACAATGAGCAGTTCTTC. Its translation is CAISGAQAVYNEQFF.

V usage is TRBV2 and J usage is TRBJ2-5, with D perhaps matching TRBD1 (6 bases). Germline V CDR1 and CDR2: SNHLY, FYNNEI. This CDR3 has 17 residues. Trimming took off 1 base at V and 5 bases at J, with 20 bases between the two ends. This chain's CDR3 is CASSEEGVRDLWETQYF. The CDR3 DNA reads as TGTGCCAGCAGTGAAGAGGGGGTGAGGGATTTGTGGGAGACCCAGTACTTC.

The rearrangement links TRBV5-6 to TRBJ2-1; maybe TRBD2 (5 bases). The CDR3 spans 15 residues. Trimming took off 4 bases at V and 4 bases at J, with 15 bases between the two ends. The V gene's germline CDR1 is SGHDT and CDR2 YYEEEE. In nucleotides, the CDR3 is TGTGCCAGCAGCCGGGGTTCGGGCGAGTACAATGAGCAGTTCTTC. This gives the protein CASSRGSGEYNEQFF.

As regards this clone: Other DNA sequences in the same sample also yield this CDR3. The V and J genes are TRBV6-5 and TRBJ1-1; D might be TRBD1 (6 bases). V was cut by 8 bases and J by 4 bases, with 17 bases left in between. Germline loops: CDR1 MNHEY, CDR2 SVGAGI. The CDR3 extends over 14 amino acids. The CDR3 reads CASLRGGLGTEAFF. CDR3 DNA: TGTGCCAGCCTGAGGGGGGGCCTAGGCACTGAAGCTTTCTTT.

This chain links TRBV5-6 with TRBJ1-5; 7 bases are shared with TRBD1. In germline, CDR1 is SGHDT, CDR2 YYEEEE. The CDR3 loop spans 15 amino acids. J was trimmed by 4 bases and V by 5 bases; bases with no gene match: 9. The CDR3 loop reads CASSPGTENNQPQHF. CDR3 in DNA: TGTGCCAGCAGTCCCGGGACAGAGAATAATCAGCCCCAGCATTTT.

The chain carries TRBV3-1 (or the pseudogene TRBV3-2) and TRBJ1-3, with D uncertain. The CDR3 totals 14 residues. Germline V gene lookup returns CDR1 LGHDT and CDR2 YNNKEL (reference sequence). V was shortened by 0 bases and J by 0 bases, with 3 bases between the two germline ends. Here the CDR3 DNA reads TGTGCCAGCAGCCAAGACCACTCTGGAAACACCATATATTTT. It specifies CASSQDHSGNTIYF.

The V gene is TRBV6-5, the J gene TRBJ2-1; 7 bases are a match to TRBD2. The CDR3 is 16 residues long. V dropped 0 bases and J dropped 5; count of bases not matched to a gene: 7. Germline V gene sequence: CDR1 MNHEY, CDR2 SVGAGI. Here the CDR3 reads CASSYSGGGPNNEQFF. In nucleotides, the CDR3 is TGTGCCAGCAGTTACTCGGGCGGGGGACCTAACAATGAGCAGTTCTTC.

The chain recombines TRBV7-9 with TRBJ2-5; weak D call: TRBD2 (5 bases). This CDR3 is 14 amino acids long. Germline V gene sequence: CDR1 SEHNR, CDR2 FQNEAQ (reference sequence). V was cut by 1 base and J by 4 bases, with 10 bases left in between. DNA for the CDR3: TGTGCCAGCAGCTTAGGTGGCGGAGGAGAGACCCAGTACTTC. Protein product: CASSLGGGGETQYF.

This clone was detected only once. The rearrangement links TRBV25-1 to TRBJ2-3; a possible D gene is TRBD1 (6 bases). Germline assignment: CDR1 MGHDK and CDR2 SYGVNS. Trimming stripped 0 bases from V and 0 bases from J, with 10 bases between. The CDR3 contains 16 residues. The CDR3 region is CASSEYNRVSTDTQYF. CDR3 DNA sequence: TGTGCCAGCAGTGAATATAACAGGGTTAGCACAGATACGCAGTATTTT.

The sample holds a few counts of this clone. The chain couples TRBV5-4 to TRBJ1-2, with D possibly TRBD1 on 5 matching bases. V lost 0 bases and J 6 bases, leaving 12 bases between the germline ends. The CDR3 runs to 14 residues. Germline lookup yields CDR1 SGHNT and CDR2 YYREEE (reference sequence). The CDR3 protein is CASSLGSGWDGYTF. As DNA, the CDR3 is TGTGCCAGCAGCTTGGGTTCAGGGTGGGATGGCTACACCTTC.

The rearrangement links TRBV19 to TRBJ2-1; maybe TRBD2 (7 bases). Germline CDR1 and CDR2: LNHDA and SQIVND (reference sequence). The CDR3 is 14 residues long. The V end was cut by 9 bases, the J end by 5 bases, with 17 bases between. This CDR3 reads CASVTGGFDNEQFF. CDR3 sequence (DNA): TGTGCCAGCGTGACGGGGGGCTTCGACAATGAGCAGTTCTTC.

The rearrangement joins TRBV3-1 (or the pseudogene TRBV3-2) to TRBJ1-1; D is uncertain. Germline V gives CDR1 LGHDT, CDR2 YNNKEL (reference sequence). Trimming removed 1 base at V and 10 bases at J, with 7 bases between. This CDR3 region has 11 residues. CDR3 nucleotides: TGTGCCAGCAGCCAAGCTCTGAGAGCTTTCTTT. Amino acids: CASSQALRAFF.

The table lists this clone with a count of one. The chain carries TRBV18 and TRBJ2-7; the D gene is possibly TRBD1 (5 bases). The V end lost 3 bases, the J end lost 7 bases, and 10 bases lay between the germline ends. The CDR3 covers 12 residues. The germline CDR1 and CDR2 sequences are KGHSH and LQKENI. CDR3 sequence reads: CASSPMGREQYF. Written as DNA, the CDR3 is TGTGCCAGCTCACCCATGGGGCGTGAGCAGTACTTC. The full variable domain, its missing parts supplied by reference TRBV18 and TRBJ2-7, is NAGVMQNPRHLVRRRGQEARLRCSPMKGHSHVYWYRQLPEEGLKFMVYLQKENIIDESGMPKERFSAEFPKEGPSILRIQQVVRGDSAAYFCASSPMGREQYFGPGTRLTVT.

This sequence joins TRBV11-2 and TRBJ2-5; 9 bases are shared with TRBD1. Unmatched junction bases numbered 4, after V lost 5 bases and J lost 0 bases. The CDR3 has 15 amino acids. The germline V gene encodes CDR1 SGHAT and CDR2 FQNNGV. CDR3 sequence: CASSPWTGDQETQYF. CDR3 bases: TGTGCCAGCAGCCCTTGGACAGGGGACCAAGAGACCCAGTACTTC.

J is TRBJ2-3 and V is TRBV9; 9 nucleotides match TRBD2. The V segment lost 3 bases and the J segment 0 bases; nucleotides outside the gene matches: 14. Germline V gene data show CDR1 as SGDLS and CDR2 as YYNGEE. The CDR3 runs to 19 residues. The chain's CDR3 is CASSDESGGYLSSTDTQYF. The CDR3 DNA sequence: TGTGCCAGCAGCGACGAAAGCGGGGGGTATCTCTCTAGCACAGATACGCAGTATTTT.

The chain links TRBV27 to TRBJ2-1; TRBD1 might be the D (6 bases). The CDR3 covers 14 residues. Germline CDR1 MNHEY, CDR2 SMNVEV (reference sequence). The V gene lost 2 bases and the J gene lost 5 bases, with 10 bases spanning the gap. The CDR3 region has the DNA TGTGCCAGCAGTTTAGCACAGGGAAACAATGAGCAGTTCTTC. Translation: CASSLAQGNNEQFF.

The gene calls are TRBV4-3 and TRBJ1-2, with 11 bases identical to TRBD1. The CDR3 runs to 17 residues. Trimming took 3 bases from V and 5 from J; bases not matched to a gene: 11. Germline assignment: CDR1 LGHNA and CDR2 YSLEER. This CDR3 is CASSQILGQGESYGYTF. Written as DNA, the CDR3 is TGCGCCAGCAGCCAGATACTGGGACAGGGGGAGAGTTATGGCTACACCTTC.

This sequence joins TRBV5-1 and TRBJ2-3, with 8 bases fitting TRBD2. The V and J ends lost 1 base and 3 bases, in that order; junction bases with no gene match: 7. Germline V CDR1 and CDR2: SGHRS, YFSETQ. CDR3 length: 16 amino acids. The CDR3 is CASSLIARGGTDTQYF. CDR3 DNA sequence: TGCGCCAGCAGCTTGATCGCCCGGGGGGGAACAGATACGCAGTATTTT.